This T cell receptor (beta chain) was observed in a study of T cells after somatic rescue of genetic block. This CDR3 contains 14 residues. Looked up from germline, CDR1 is LGHNA and CDR2 is YNFKEQ. Trimming pared 0 bases from V and 4 bases from J, leaving 10 bases between. Measured with immunoSEQ multiplex PCR; TCRdb has only the in-frame clones, and not every one. There are about 72,000 clones in the sample; just over 90% occur only once, and roughly 2.9% lies in the top ten. J is TRBJ2-7 and V is TRBV4-2, with D perhaps TRBD2 (5 bases). The sample was peripheral blood mononuclear cells (PBMCs). This clonotype originated in a man aged 25 to 40. The DNA of the CDR3 is TGTGCCAGCAGCCAAGAGAGGGTCTCTTACGAGCAGTACTTC. This translates into CASSQERVSYEQYF.